The 15 T cell receptor beta chains given below trace back to one sample, sequenced in a study of T cell responses to AZD1222 COVID-19 vaccine. Clones were read by immunoSEQ multiplex PCR, and TCRdb kept only the in-frame ones, dropping some. The table lists 79,000 or so clones, approximately 80% of them singletons. Sequenced here: peripheral blood, sampled 28 days after the second dose of the MenACWY control vaccine. All receptors come from an adult who received the MenACWY meningococcal vaccine as a control.

In this sample, this clone turned up a few times. V usage is TRBV3-1 (or the pseudogene TRBV3-2) and J usage is TRBJ1-2, with 9 positions matching TRBD1. The germline V gene has CDR1 LGHDT and CDR2 YNNKEL (reference sequence). The V gene end was trimmed by 3 bases and the J gene end by 6 bases; junction bases not matched to a gene: 8. This CDR3 is built from 15 residues. The CDR3 sequence: CASSHFSTGGDGYTF. The CDR3 region has the DNA TGTGCCAGCAGCCATTTCTCGACAGGGGGGGATGGCTACACCTTC.

The chain combines TRBV5-4 with TRBJ2-3; a possible D gene is TRBD1 (5 bases). CDR1 and CDR2 (germline): SGHNT, YYREEE (reference sequence). The CDR3 has 13 residues. With 4 bases removed from V and 4 bases from J, the gap between germline ends came to 10 bases. The CDR3 region has the DNA TGTGCCAGCAGCGTGGTAGGGGCAGATACGCAGTATTTT. Protein product: CASSVVGADTQYF.

The chain recombines TRBV2 with TRBJ2-2, with D possibly being TRBD1 or TRBD2 (5 bases each). The CDR3 spans 12 residues. Trimming cost V 8 bases and J 7 bases, with 11 bases left between them. The germline V gene has CDR1 SNHLY and CDR2 FYNNEI. CDR3 sequence reads: CASGRDLGELFF. CDR3 DNA: TGTGCCAGCGGCAGGGACCTCGGGGAGCTGTTTTTT. Full variable domain (missing parts from reference TRBV2 and TRBJ2-2): EPEVTQTPSHQVTQMGQEVILRCVPISNHLYFYWYRQILGQKVEFLVSFYNNEISEKSEIFDDQFSVERPDGSNFTLKIRSTKLEDSAMYFCASGRDLGELFFGEGSRLTVL.

The chain links TRBV5-8 to TRBJ1-1; D remains ambiguous. CDR3 length equals 16 residues. From germline, CDR1 is SGHTS and CDR2 YDEGEE. Trimming took 0 bases from V and 0 from J, leaving 12 bases between them. CDR3 in amino acids: CASSLGARGMNTEAFF. Here the CDR3 DNA reads TGTGCCAGCAGCTTGGGTGCAAGAGGGATGAACACTGAAGCTTTCTTT.

The chain joins TRBV19 to TRBJ1-1; tentative D call: TRBD1 (5 bases). V lost 3 bases and J 4 bases, leaving 9 bases between the germline ends. The germline V gene has CDR1 LNHDA and CDR2 SQIVND (reference sequence). The length of the CDR3 is 13 residues. DNA for the CDR3: TGTGCCAGTAGTATCGACGGGGGCACTGAAGCTTTCTTT. Its protein is CASSIDGGTEAFF.

The genes are TRBV28 and TRBJ2-1; TRBD1 is a possible D gene (5 bases). Trimming pared 6 bases from V and 3 bases from J, leaving 9 bases between. Germline assignment: CDR1 MDHEN and CDR2 SYDVKM. This CDR3 comprises 13 residues. This CDR3 reads CASRPDSYNEQFF. In nucleotides, the CDR3 is TGTGCCAGCAGACCCGACAGCTACAATGAGCAGTTCTTC.

This rearrangement joins TRBV6-5 to TRBJ2-7; tentatively, D is TRBD2 (5 bases). Germline V gene lookup returns CDR1 MNHEY and CDR2 SVGAGI. The CDR3 loop spans 13 amino acids. The V end was cut by 6 bases, the J end by 2 bases, with 11 bases between. The CDR3 sequence: CASSLAATYEQYF. The CDR3 DNA reads as TGTGCCAGCAGCCTAGCAGCAACCTACGAGCAGTACTTC.

The chain combines TRBV9 with TRBJ2-6; D ambiguous. V was trimmed by 4 bases and J by 0 bases, leaving 14 bases between them. Germline V gene data show CDR1 as SGDLS and CDR2 as YYNGEE. CDR3 length: 17 residues. In DNA, the CDR3 is TGTGCCAGCAGCCCTCTGTTGTCCGGCTCTGGGGCCAACGTCCTGACTTTC. Its translation: CASSPLLSGSGANVLTF.

This clone was recorded only once. The chain recombines TRBV6-5 with TRBJ1-2, with 10 bases lining up with TRBD1. The CDR3 extends over 15 amino acids. Germline-derived CDR1 and CDR2 are MNHEY and SVGAGI. J gave up 5 bases and V 0 bases, and 3 bases lay outside the gene matches. The CDR3 nucleotides read TGTGCCAGCAGTTACTCGACAGGGGGCCGGTATGGCTACACCTTC. Translating gives CASSYSTGGRYGYTF.

This clone turned up a few times. The V and J genes are TRBV7-9 and TRBJ2-1; D possibly corresponds to TRBD1 (5 bases). The ends were cut back, 5 bases at V and 10 bases at J, with 9 bases in the middle. The CDR3 spans 11 residues. Germline CDR1 and CDR2: SEHNR and FQNEAQ (reference sequence). In DNA form, the CDR3 reads TGTGCCAGCAGCAAAAACAGGGAGCAGTTCTTC. Translating it yields CASSKNREQFF. The whole variable domain, filled in from reference TRBV7-9 and TRBJ2-1, reads DTGVSQNPRHKITKRGQNVTFRCDPISEHNRLYWYRQTLGQGPEFLTYFQNEAQLEKSRLLSDRFSAERPKGSFSTLEIQRTEQGDSAMYLCASSKNREQFFGPGTRLTVL.

This clone was counted a few times. The J gene is TRBJ1-2, the V gene TRBV28; no clear D. The CDR3 is 15 residues long. Trimming took off 1 base at V and 6 bases at J, with 15 bases between the two ends. CDR1 MDHEN and CDR2 SYDVKM come from the germline V gene. CDR3 in amino acids: CASSLSYTGRNGYTF. The CDR3 region has the DNA TGTGCCAGCAGTTTATCCTATACTGGGCGGAATGGCTACACCTTC.

A note on this clone: This sample includes further DNA sequences coding for the same CDR3. The chain joins TRBV20-1 to TRBJ2-1; TRBD2 agrees at 7 bases. This CDR3 is built from 11 residues. V gave up 3 bases and J gave up 10 bases; unmatched junction bases: 3. From germline, CDR1 is DFQATT and CDR2 SNEGSKA (reference sequence). The CDR3 nucleotides read TGCAGTGCTAGGAGCGGGGTGGAGCAGTTCTTC. Translation: CSARSGVEQFF.

In this sample, this clone turned up a few times. The chain combines TRBV2 with TRBJ1-5; possibly TRBD1 for D (5 bases). This CDR3 region has 14 residues. With 8 bases removed from V and 6 bases from J, the gap between germline ends came to 17 bases. The germline V gene encodes CDR1 SNHLY and CDR2 FYNNEI. The CDR3 DNA follows: TGTGCCAGCCGCCAAGAGGGAGGGGTTCAGCCCCAGCATTTT. Its protein is CASRQEGGVQPQHF.

The chain recombines TRBV30 with TRBJ1-1, with a possible D match to TRBD1 (6 bases). This CDR3 comprises 13 residues. Trimming left V 4 bases short and J 3 bases short, with 12 bases between. Germline V CDR1 and CDR2: GTSNPN, SVGIG (reference sequence). This CDR3 is CAWNPAGDTEAFF. The CDR3 DNA sequence: TGTGCCTGGAACCCCGCAGGGGACACTGAAGCTTTCTTT.

This chain joins TRBV5-4 and TRBJ1-4; the match to TRBD1 covers 10 bases. CDR1 SGHNT and CDR2 YYREEE come from the germline V gene (reference sequence). The V and J ends lost 0 bases and 8 bases, in that order; junction bases with no gene match: 7. The CDR3 consists of 16 residues. CDR3 sequence reads: CASSLGGQGFKEKLFF. DNA of the CDR3: TGTGCCAGCAGCTTGGGGGGACAGGGGTTTAAGGAAAAACTGTTTTTT.